A single count supports the clone carrying this TCR beta chain. Methods used by the authors: Cell counts per sample came from amplifying reference gene primers. This table comes from immunoSEQ multiplex PCR, and its TCRdb copy is limited to in-frame clones, with some not included. The V and J calls and clone size are taken from that table; D and trimming were inferred from the DNA. This table holds 270,000 or so clones, less than 90% found once. Per the germline V gene, CDR1 is SGHRS and CDR2 is YFSETQ. Trimming pared 5 bases from V and 2 bases from J, leaving 12 bases between. This CDR3 has 14 amino acids. These data belong to a study of blood T cell repertoires in COVID-19. Study background: Specimens from acute and convalescent COVID-19 originated in the United States, Italy and Spain. PBMCs, B-cell-depleted T cells, or T cells were the source of the cDNA or gDNA that made up the material.

While infection was still active, Seattle patients were enrolled and then followed longitudinally. The TCR comes from a woman aged 30 to 39 with COVID-19, enrolled during active disease. V gene TRBV5-1 combines with J gene TRBJ2-3, with D possibly TRBD2 on 5 matching bases. The sequencing sample was made of peripheral blood. The CDR3 reads CASRRAGLTDTQYF. CDR3 sequence (DNA): TGCGCCAGCAGGCGGGCCGGTCTCACAGATACGCAGTATTTT.